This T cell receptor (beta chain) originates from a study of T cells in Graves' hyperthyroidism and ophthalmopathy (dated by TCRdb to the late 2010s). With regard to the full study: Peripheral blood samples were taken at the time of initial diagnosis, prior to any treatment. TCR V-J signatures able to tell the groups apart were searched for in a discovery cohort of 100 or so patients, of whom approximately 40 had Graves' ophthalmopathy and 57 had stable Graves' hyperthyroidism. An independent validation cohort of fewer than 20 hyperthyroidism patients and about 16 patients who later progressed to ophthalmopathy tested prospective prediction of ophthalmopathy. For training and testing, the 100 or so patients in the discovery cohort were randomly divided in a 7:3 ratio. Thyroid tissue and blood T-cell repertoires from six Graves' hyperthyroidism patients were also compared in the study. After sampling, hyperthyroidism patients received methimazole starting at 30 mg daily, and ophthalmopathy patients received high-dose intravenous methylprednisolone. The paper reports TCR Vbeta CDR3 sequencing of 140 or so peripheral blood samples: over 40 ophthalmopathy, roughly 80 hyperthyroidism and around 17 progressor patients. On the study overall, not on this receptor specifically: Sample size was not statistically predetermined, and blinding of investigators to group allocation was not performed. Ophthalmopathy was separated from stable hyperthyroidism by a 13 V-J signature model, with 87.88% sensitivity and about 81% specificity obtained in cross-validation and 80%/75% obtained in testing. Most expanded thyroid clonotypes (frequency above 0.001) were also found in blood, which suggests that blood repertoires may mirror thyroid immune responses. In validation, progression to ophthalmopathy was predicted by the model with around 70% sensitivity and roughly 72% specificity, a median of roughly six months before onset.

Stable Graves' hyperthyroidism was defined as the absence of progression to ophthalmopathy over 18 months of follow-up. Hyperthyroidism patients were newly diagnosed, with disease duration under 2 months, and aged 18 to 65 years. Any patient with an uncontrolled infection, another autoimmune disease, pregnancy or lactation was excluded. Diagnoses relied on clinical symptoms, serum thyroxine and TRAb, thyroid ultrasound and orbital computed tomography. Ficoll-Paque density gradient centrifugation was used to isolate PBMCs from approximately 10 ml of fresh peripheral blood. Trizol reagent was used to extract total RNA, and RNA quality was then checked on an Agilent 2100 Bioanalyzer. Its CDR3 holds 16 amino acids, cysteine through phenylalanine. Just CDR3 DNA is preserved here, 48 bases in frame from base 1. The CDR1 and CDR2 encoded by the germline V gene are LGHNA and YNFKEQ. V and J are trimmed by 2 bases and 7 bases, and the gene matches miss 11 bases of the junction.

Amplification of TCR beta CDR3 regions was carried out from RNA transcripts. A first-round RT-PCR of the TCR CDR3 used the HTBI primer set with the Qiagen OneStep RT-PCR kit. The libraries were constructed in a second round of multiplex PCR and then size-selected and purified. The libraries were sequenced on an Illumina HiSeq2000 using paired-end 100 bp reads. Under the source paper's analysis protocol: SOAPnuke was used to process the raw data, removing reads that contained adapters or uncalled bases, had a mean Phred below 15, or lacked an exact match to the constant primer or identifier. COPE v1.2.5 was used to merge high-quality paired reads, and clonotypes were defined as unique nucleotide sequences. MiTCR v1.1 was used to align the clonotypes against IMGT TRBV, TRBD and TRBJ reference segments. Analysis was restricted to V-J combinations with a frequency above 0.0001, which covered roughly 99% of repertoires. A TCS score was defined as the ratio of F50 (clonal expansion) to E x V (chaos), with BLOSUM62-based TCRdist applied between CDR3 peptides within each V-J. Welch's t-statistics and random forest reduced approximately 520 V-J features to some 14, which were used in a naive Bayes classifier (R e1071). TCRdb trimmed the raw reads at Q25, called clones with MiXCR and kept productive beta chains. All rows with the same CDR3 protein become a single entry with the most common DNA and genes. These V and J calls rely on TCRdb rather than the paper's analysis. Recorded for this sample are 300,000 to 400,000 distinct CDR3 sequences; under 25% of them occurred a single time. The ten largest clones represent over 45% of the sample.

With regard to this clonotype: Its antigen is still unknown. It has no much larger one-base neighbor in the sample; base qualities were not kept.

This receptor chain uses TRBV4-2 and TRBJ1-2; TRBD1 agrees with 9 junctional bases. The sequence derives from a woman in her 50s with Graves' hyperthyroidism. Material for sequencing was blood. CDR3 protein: CASSQSLGQGRSGYTF. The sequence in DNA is TGTGCCAGCAGCCAATCGTTGGGACAGGGTAGGAGTGGCTACACCTTC.